The rows below give T cell receptor beta chains drawn from one sample of a study of blood T cell repertoires in COVID-19. Clones were sequenced by immunoSEQ multiplex PCR, and TCRdb holds only the in-frame ones, with some missing. The sample yields fewer than 110,000 clones, about nine tenths seen once. Sequenced sample: peripheral blood. The receptor source for this set is a man aged 50 or older with acute or convalescent COVID-19. Both conserved end residues are part of each CDR3. A D gene is named only where the DNA matches it firmly. The listing skips clone size in some rows; elsewhere it reads once, few, many or a size class.

>TRBV7-9|TRBD1|.|TRBJ1-4
CASSRGQGTEKLFF
TGTGCCAGCAGCCGAGGACAGGGAACCGAAAAACTGTTTTTT
>TRBV2|.|.|TRBJ2-3
CASQGSDTQYF
TGTGCCAGCCAGGGTTCAGATACGCAGTATTTT
>TRBV5-8|.|.|TRBJ1-2
CASRGGANYGYTF
TGTGCCAGCAGGGGAGGGGCTAACTATGGCTACACCTTC
>TRBV24-1|.|once|TRBJ2-1
CATSNRDGSYNEQFF
TGTGCCACCTCCAACAGGGATGGCTCCTACAATGAGCAGTTCTTC
>TRBV4-3|TRBD1|.|TRBJ1-2
CASSQARTGLYGYTF
TGCGCCAGCAGCCAAGCCCGGACAGGGCTCTATGGCTACACCTTC
>TRBV4-1|.|once|TRBJ2-2
CASSPLRRVEGGELFF
TGCGCCAGCAGCCCACTTAGGAGGGTCGAAGGGGGGGAGCTGTTTTTT
>TRBV5-6|.|.|TRBJ1-3
CASSPPNSSPGNTIYF
TGTGCCAGCAGCCCGCCCAATAGTTCACCAGGAAACACCATATATTTT
>TRBV28|TRBD1|few|TRBJ2-2
CASAAGGSGTGELFF
TGTGCCAGCGCCGCAGGGGGCTCGGGCACCGGGGAGCTGTTTTTT
>TRBV6-2/TRBV6-3|TRBD1|.|TRBJ1-5
CASSYAYRGGNQPQHF
TGTGCCAGCAGTTACGCCTACAGGGGCGGCAATCAGCCCCAGCATTTT
>TRBV9|.|.|TRBJ1-3
CASSVDGSGNTIYF
TGTGCCAGCAGCGTAGACGGGTCTGGAAACACCATATATTTT
>TRBV18|TRBD2|once|TRBJ2-1
CASSPPTSGGSYNEQFF
TGTGCCAGCTCACCACCGACTAGCGGGGGTTCCTACAATGAGCAGTTCTTC
>TRBV19|TRBD1|.|TRBJ1-4
CASSIRPGTGNEKLFF
TGTGCCAGTAGTATTCGCCCCGGGACAGGGAATGAAAAACTGTTTTTT
>TRBV19|TRBD1|.|TRBJ1-6
CASSPSGTGWRYNSPLHF
TGTGCCAGTAGTCCCTCCGGGACAGGGTGGAGATATAATTCACCCCTCCACTTT
>TRBV7-8|TRBD1|.|TRBJ1-1
CASSLAGGAKTEAFF
TGTGCCAGCAGCTTAGCAGGGGGCGCGAAAACTGAAGCTTTCTTT
>TRBV6-6|.|.|TRBJ1-1
CASRPQLQSEAFF
TGTGCCAGCAGACCACAGCTTCAATCTGAAGCTTTCTTT
>TRBV3-1/TRBV3-2|TRBD2|.|TRBJ2-1
CASSRSSGGAWNEQFF
TGTGCCAGCAGTCGCTCTAGCGGGGGGGCTTGGAATGAGCAGTTCTTC
>TRBV3-1/TRBV3-2|.|.|TRBJ1-4
CASSQGQKTTNEKLFF
TGTGCCAGCAGCCAAGGACAGAAAACAACTAATGAAAAACTGTTTTTT
>TRBV2|.|.|TRBJ2-7
CASQGYEQYF
TGTGCCAGTCAGGGCTACGAGCAGTACTTC
>TRBV7-9|TRBD1|once|TRBJ1-4
CASSLGDRGAEKLFF
TGTGCCAGCAGCTTAGGGGACAGGGGAGCTGAAAAACTGTTTTTT
>TRBV4-3|TRBD2|.|TRBJ2-3
CASSQGLARITDTQYF
TGCGCCAGCAGCCAGGGACTAGCGAGAATCACAGATACGCAGTATTTT
>TRBV27|TRBD1|.|TRBJ1-4
CASRRQGDEKLFF
TGTGCCAGCAGAAGACAGGGAGATGAAAAACTGTTTTTT
>TRBV19|TRBD1|.|TRBJ2-7
CASSTDRGHEQYF
TGTGCCAGTAGTACCGACAGGGGGCACGAGCAGTACTTC
>TRBV6-1|.|.|TRBJ1-2
CASSEALGLRSDYTF
TGTGCCAGCAGTGAAGCGCTAGGTCTTAGATCGGACTACACCTTC
>TRBV9|.|.|TRBJ2-1
CASSEGLGHEQFF
TGTGCCAGCAGCGAGGGGTTAGGGCATGAGCAGTTCTTC
>TRBV6-6|TRBD1|.|TRBJ1-5
CASSWDRGNQPQHF
TGTGCCAGCAGTTGGGACAGGGGGAATCAGCCCCAGCATTTT
>TRBV7-9|.|.|TRBJ2-3
CASSSSLVTQYF
TGTGCCAGCAGCTCCTCTCTCGTGACGCAGTATTTT
>TRBV5-1|TRBD1|.|TRBJ1-1
CASSWGQGGTTEAFF
TGCGCCAGCAGCTGGGGACAGGGGGGTACTACTGAAGCTTTCTTT
>TRBV7-9|TRBD1|.|TRBJ1-4
CASSIAGGRGEKLFF
TGTGCCAGCAGCATCGCAGGGGGCCGAGGAGAAAAACTGTTTTTT
>TRBV7-9|.|.|TRBJ1-1
CASSLDQTARKAFF
TGTGCCAGCAGCTTAGACCAGACGGCTAGGAAGGCTTTCTTT
>TRBV5-4|.|.|TRBJ1-1
CASSDLTRGASINTEAFF
TGTGCCAGCAGCGACTTAACACGGGGGGCGAGTATAAACACTGAAGCTTTCTTT
>TRBV5-1|.|few|TRBJ1-6
CASAPDRPNSPLHF
TGCGCCAGCGCTCCCGACAGACCCAATTCACCCCTCCACTTT
>TRBV3-1/TRBV3-2|TRBD2|.|TRBJ2-1
CASSQTSGGGQGEQFF
TGTGCCAGCAGCCAAACTAGCGGGGGAGGGCAGGGTGAGCAGTTCTTC
>TRBV6-1|TRBD1|.|TRBJ1-4
CASSGGTGELLGKLFF
TGTGCCAGCAGTGGAGGGACAGGGGAGTTGCTCGGAAAACTGTTTTTT
>TRBV15|TRBD1|.|TRBJ1-3
CATSRGQGAGGNTIYF
TGTGCCACCAGCAGAGGACAGGGGGCCGGTGGAAACACCATATATTTT
>TRBV2|.|.|TRBJ2-2
CASSQPGYNTGELFF
TGTGCCAGCAGTCAACCAGGGTATAACACCGGGGAGCTGTTTTTT
>TRBV6-5|.|.|TRBJ2-7
CASSYSRPSPREQYF
TGTGCCAGCAGTTACTCGAGGCCATCCCCTCGCGAGCAGTACTTC
>TRBV10-2|TRBD1|.|TRBJ1-5
CASRDRGPNQPQHF
TGCGCCAGCAGGGACAGGGGCCCCAATCAGCCCCAGCATTTT
>TRBV9|.|.|TRBJ1-2
CASSVGGLGQALDGYTF
TGTGCCAGCAGCGTGGGAGGGTTGGGTCAGGCTCTGGATGGCTACACCTTC
>TRBV5-1|TRBD1|.|TRBJ2-2
CASSSLPGQGPGELFF
TGCGCCAGCAGCTCGCTCCCGGGACAGGGTCCCGGGGAGCTGTTTTTT
>TRBV2|TRBD1|.|TRBJ1-1
CASNLDQGATEAFF
TGTGCCAGCAATTTGGATCAGGGGGCGACTGAAGCTTTCTTT
>TRBV3-1/TRBV3-2|TRBD1|.|TRBJ1-4
CASSQVSGGREKLFF
TGTGCCAGCAGCCAAGTTTCAGGGGGCCGTGAAAAACTGTTTTTT
>TRBV5-1|.|.|TRBJ2-5
CASSLGGGQETQYF
TGCGCCAGCAGCCTGGGCGGCGGCCAAGAGACCCAGTACTTC
>TRBV5-8|.|.|TRBJ1-2
CASSLAGAGGYTF
TGTGCCAGCAGCTTGGCAGGGGCAGGTGGCTACACCTTC
>TRBV5-1|.|.|TRBJ2-5
CASSLMGHSQETQYF
TGCGCCAGCAGCTTGATGGGACACAGCCAAGAGACCCAGTACTTC
>TRBV7-8|.|.|TRBJ1-5
CASSPTRASNQPQHF
TGTGCCAGCAGCCCCACGCGGGCTAGCAATCAGCCCCAGCATTTT
>TRBV5-1|.|.|TRBJ2-7
CASTSGDEQYF
TGCGCCAGCACTTCCGGGGACGAGCAGTACTTC
>TRBV12-3/TRBV12-4|.|.|TRBJ2-5
CASSFRGRETQYF
TGTGCCAGCAGTTTTCGGGGTCGGGAGACCCAGTACTTC
>TRBV6-5|.|.|TRBJ2-5
CASKEGWAETQYF
TGTGCCAGCAAGGAGGGTTGGGCAGAGACCCAGTACTTC